This T cell receptor beta chain was sequenced for a study of cytomegalovirus exposure and HLA in healthy donors. Overall study: A prior analysis found roughly 110 million unique TCR beta sequences from 170 million or so T cells. Regarding the study as a whole: Prediction of most subjects' HLA-A and HLA-B alleles by TCR beta sequences was reportedly accurate. Earlier analysis looked at TCR beta V segments, and most were productive about 87% or about 30% of the time.

Per germline, CDR1 MDHEN and CDR2 SYDVKM. This CDR3 is 15 amino acids long. With V trimmed by 5 bases and J by 1 base, 5 bases remained unmatched. PCR used 60 Vbeta primers and 13 Jbeta primers. Profiling relied on immunoSEQ multiplex PCR, and the TCRdb table lists in-frame clones only, not all of them. Its table records around 70,000 clones. With respect to this clone: Its antigen is as yet unknown.

Donors in the study were healthy people who gave bone marrow. The source material was PBMCs. The chain links TRBV28 to TRBJ1-1, with 9 positions matching TRBD1. The sequence was collected from a boy aged 5-17 years in good health and CMV-seronegative. For the CDR3, the DNA is TGTGCCAGCAGTCCCCCGGACAGGGGGAACACTGAAGCTTTCTTT. Translation: CASSPPDRGNTEAFF. Filled out from reference TRBV28 and TRBJ1-1, the complete variable domain reads DVKVTQSSRYLVKRTGEKVFLECVQDMDHENMFWYRQDPGLGLRLIYFSYDVKMKEKGDIPEGYSVSREKKERFSLILESASTNQTSMYLCASSPPDRGNTEAFFGQGTRLTVV.